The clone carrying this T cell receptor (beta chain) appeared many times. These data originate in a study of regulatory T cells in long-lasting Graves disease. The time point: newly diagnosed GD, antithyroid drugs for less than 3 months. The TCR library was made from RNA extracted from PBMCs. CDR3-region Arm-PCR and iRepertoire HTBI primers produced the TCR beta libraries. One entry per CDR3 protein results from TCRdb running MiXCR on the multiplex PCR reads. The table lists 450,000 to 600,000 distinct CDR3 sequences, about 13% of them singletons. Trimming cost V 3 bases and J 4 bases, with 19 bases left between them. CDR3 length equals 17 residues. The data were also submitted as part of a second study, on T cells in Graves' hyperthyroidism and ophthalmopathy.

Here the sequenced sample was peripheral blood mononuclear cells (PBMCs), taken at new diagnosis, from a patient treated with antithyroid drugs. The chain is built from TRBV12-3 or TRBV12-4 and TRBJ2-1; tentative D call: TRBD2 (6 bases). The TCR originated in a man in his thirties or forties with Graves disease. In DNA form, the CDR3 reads TGTGCCAGCAGTTTTTTTGCGGGGTCAAGGGCTTACAATGAGCAGTTCTTC. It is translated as CASSFFAGSRAYNEQFF.